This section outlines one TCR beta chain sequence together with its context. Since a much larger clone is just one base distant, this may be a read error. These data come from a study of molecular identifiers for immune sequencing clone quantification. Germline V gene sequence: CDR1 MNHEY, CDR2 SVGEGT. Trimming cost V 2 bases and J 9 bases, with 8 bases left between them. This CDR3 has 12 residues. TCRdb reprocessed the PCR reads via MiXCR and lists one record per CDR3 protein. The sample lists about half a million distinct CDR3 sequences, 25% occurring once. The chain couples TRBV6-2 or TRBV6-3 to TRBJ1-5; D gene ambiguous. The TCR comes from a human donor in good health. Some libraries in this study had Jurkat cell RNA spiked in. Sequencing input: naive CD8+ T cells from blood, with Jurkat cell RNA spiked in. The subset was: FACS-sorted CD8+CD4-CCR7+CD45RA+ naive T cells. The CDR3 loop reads CASSYGSVPQHF. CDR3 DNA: TGTGCCAGCAGTTACGGGTCAGTGCCCCAGCATTTT.